The present TCR beta chain was sequenced within a study of blood T cell repertoires in COVID-19. Across the whole study: PBMCs, B-cell-depleted T cells, or T cells provided the cDNA or gDNA that made up the material.

Assay used: immunoSEQ multiplex PCR; TCRdb lists only in-frame clones, some missing. The table has about 180,000 clones, roughly 83% seen once. There are 17 residues in the CDR3. The junction had 13 bases not matched to a gene; V was cut back by 2 bases and J by 5 bases. Per germline, CDR1 MRHNA and CDR2 SNTAGT. This chain joins TRBV6-4 and TRBJ2-5; 8 nucleotides agree with TRBD1. The sequence came from a woman aged 30 to 39 who had recovered from COVID-19. The sample consisted of PBMCs or T cells enriched from blood (not recorded which). The CDR3 loop is CASSDPQGTGGLETQYF. As DNA, the CDR3 is TGTGCCAGCAGTGACCCCCAGGGGACAGGTGGATTGGAGACCCAGTACTTC.